This TCR beta chain was identified in a study of blood T cells in healthy people across ages. Study-level information: Capture by template switching was about one barcoded beta molecule per two T cells. Study-level findings and limits: The authors considered diversity estimates from one million T cells to be underestimates. Naive CD4+ cell counts and diversity both ran higher in long-lived than in aged donors. A roughly linear age-dependent decrease characterized TCR beta diversity per million T cells.

Germline V gene data show CDR1 as MDHEN and CDR2 as SYDVKM. This CDR3 has 13 amino acids. Trimming took 1 base from V and 8 from J, leaving 11 bases between them. About this clonotype itself: Its antigen is as yet unknown.

Next came a second PCR, run for about 7 to 12 cycles, which used a sample-barcoded 5' primer along with a J-beta primer mix. TCRdb processed the 5' RACE reads anew with MiXCR; each CDR3 protein has one entry. The sample lists over a million distinct CDR3 sequences, 40% to 50% seen once, with 18% in the top ten. This rearrangement joins TRBV28 to TRBJ1-2, with D hard to call. This receptor was identified in a woman in her fifties or sixties in good health. The sample taken for sequencing was blood. This chain's CDR3 is CASSLLAGRGYTF. The CDR3 region has the DNA TGTGCCAGCAGTTTATTAGCAGGAAGAGGCTACACCTTC.